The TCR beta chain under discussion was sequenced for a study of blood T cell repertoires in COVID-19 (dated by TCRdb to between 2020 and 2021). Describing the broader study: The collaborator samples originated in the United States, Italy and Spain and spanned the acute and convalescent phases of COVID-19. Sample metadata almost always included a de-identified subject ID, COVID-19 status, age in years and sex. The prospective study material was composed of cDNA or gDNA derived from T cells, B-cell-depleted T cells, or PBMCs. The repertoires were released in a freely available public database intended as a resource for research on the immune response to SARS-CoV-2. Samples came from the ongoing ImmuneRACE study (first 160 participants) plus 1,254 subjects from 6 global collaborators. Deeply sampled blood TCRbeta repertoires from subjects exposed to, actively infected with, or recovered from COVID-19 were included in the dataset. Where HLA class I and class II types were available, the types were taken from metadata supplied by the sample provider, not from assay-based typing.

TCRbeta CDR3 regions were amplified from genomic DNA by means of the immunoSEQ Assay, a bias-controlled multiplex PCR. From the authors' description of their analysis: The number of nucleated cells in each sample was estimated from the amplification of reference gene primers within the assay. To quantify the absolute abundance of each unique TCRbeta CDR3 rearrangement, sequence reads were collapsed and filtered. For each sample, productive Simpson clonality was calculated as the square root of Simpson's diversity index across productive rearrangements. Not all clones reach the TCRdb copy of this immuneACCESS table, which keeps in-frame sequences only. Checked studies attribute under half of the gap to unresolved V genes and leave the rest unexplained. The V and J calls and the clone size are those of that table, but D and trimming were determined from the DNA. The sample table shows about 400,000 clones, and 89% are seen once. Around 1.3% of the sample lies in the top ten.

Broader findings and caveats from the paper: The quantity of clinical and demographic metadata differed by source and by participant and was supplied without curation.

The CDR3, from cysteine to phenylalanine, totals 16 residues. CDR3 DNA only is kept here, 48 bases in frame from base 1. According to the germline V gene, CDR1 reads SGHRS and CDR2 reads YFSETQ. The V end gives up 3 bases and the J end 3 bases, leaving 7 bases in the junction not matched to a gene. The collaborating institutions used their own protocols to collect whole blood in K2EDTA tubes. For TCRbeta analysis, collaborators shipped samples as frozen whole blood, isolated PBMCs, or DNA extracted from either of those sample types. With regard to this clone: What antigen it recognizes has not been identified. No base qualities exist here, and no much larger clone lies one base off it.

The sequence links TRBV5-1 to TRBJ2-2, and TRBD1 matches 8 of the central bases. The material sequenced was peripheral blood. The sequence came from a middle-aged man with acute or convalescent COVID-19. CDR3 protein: CASSSLRQGYTGELFF. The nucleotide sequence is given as TGCGCCAGCAGCTCGTTGAGACAGGGGTACACCGGGGAGCTGTTTTTT.